This TCR beta chain was sequenced during a study of monozygotic twins with inflammatory bowel disease. CDR1 is MNHEY and CDR2 is SVGAGI in the germline V gene. The CDR3 sequence is 13 residues long. The team made cDNA by running eight separate reactions for each sample. TCRdb derives one entry per CDR3 protein from the 5' RACE reads, leaving out DNA. The table for this sample gives approximately 150,000 distinct CDR3 sequences. The TCR was taken from a human donor with ulcerative colitis or Crohn's disease, or a healthy co-twin of an affected twin (not recorded which). The chain is built from TRBV6-5 and TRBJ2-5. The sample comprised blood. The CDR3 spells CASRPVGQETQYF.